Shown below are 10 T cell receptor beta chains from a single sample sequenced in a study of blood T cell repertoires in COVID-19. Profiled with immunoSEQ multiplex PCR; TCRdb holds only in-frame clones, not every one. The table shows 220,000 or so clones, with about 81% occurring only once. Input material: peripheral blood. These receptors were collected from a woman over 75 with COVID-19, enrolled during active disease.

The rearrangement links TRBV4-1 to TRBJ2-2; D may be TRBD1 (6 bases). Looked up from germline, CDR1 is MGHRA and CDR2 is YSYEKL. The CDR3 consists of 14 residues. Trimming shortened V by 7 bases and J by 2 bases, and 11 bases separated the two germline ends. The chain's CDR3 is CASTGTTNTGELFF. The CDR3, as DNA: TGCGCCAGCACCGGGACAACTAACACCGGGGAGCTGTTTTTT.

CDR3 region: CASSFRFGGPTDTQYF. For the CDR3, the DNA is TGTGCCAGCAGTTTTCGATTCGGGGGACCCACAGATACGCAGTATTTT. The genes are TRBV9 and TRBJ2-3, with D perhaps TRBD2 (6 bases). Trimming pared 5 bases from V and 2 bases from J, leaving 18 bases between. This CDR3 comprises 16 residues. Germline V lookup: CDR1 SGDLS, CDR2 YYNGEE.

The chain recombines TRBV3-1 (or the pseudogene TRBV3-2) with TRBJ2-7, with TRBD2 identical over 11 bases. Germline V gene sequence: CDR1 LGHDT, CDR2 YNNKEL (reference sequence). The CDR3 contains 14 residues. The V segment lost 11 bases and the J segment 2 bases; nucleotides outside the gene matches: 8. CDR3 in DNA: TGTGCCTGTAGTCTAGCGGGGGGAACCTACGAGCAGTACTTC. It encodes CACSLAGGTYEQYF.

This clone occurred once. The chain links TRBV2 to TRBJ2-1, with D maybe TRBD2 (5 bases). The CDR3 runs 13 residues. Germline CDR1 SNHLY, CDR2 FYNNEI. The ends were cut back, 7 bases at V and 3 bases at J, with 10 bases in the middle. CDR3 sequence: CASNGEGYNEQFF. The CDR3 nucleotides are TGTGCCAGCAACGGGGAAGGCTACAATGAGCAGTTCTTC.

The V and J genes are TRBV18 and TRBJ1-1; the D gene is possibly TRBD1 (6 bases). CDR1 and CDR2 (germline): KGHSH, LQKENI. With 8 bases removed from V and 1 base from J, the gap between germline ends came to 14 bases. The length of the CDR3 is 14 residues. CDR3 in amino acids: CASLNQGRNTEAFF. The CDR3 DNA reads as TGTGCCAGCCTCAATCAGGGGAGGAACACTGAAGCTTTCTTT.

The rearrangement uses TRBV6-2 or TRBV6-3 and TRBJ1-5; D is unresolved. V lost 6 bases, J lost 2 bases, and 14 bases lay in between. The germline CDR1 and CDR2 sequences are MNHEY and SVGEGT. CDR3 length: 15 amino acids. The CDR3 nucleotides read TGTGCCAGCAGCCGATCTTCCGGGGGCAATCAGCCCCAGCATTTT. It encodes CASSRSSGGNQPQHF.

This chain joins TRBV2 and TRBJ2-5; D possibly corresponds to TRBD1 (6 bases). V was cut by 10 bases and J by 0 bases, with 12 bases left in between. Germline V gives CDR1 SNHLY, CDR2 FYNNEI. CDR3 length: 13 amino acids. DNA for the CDR3: TGTGCCACCGGCCGGGACAACCAAGAGACCCAGTACTTC. Translation: CATGRDNQETQYF.

Note on this clone: Other DNA variants within this sample encode the same CDR3. CDR3 in DNA: TGTGCCAGCTCAACTTCGGGGGGCACTGAAGCTTTCTTT. It encodes CASSTSGGTEAFF. The J gene is TRBJ1-1, the V gene TRBV18, with D perhaps TRBD1 (5 bases). The CDR3 is made up of 13 amino acids. Germline V gene lookup returns CDR1 KGHSH and CDR2 LQKENI. Deletions cut 5 bases from V and 4 bases from J, with 11 bases between.

The chain uses TRBV29-1 and TRBJ1-1; unclear D gene. Germline-derived CDR1 and CDR2 are SQVTM and ANQGSEA. Trimming removed 0 bases from V and 6 bases from J, with 17 bases in between. CDR3 size: 15 residues. The CDR3 sequence: CSVEDLFRAGAEAFF. The CDR3 coding sequence is TGCAGCGTTGAAGATCTATTTAGGGCGGGCGCTGAAGCTTTCTTT.

The gene calls are TRBV7-2 and TRBJ2-1; no firm D call. The germline CDR1 and CDR2 sequences are SGHTA and FQGNSA. The CDR3 extends over 13 amino acids. Trimming stripped 1 base from V and 6 bases from J, with 7 bases between. Here the CDR3 reads CASSLGALNEQFF. CDR3 DNA: TGTGCCAGCAGCTTAGGAGCTCTCAATGAGCAGTTCTTC. The full variable domain, completed using reference TRBV7-2 and TRBJ2-1, is GAGVSQSPSNKVTEKGKDVELRCDPISGHTALYWYRQSLGQGLEFLIYFQGNSAPDKSGLPSDRFSAERTGGSVSTLTIQRTQQEDSAVYLCASSLGALNEQFFGPGTRLTVL.